The entry below gives a single TCR beta chain sequence along with its context. This sample stems from a study of blood T cells in healthy people across ages. For the second PCR, which ran for 7 to 11 cycles, a sample-barcoded 5' primer and a J-beta primer mix were used. TCRdb called the 5' RACE reads again in MiXCR, with one record for every CDR3 protein. The top ten clones hold 30% to 40% of a sample with approximately 690,000 distinct CDR3 sequences, roughly 50% of them seen once. This CDR3 has 14 amino acids. Approximately 9.4 milliliters was the volume of peripheral blood drawn from each donor. The sample comprised blood. This TCR was recovered from a man aged 55-75 years in good health. V usage is TRBV21-1 and J usage is TRBJ1-4. TRBV21-1 is annotated as a pseudogene. Here the CDR3 DNA reads TGTGCCAGCAGGCAACGGGGAGGGAATGAAAAACTGTTTTTT. It specifies CASRQRGGNEKLFF.